The clone carrying this T cell receptor (beta chain) was detected a few times. This sample was taken from a study of T cells in Graves' hyperthyroidism and ophthalmopathy. Germline loops: CDR1 MGHRA, CDR2 YSYEKL. The CDR3 contains 15 residues. The V end lost 6 bases, the J end lost 3 bases, and 18 bases lay between the germline ends. From RNA transcripts, TCR beta CDR3 regions were amplified. With the HTBI primer set, the TCR CDR3 went through a first round of RT-PCR. TCRdb processed the multiplex PCR reads anew with MiXCR; each CDR3 protein has one entry. Here the sample spans about 680,000 distinct CDR3 sequences, under 45% being singletons.

This receptor was identified in a woman between 40 and 55 years old with Graves' hyperthyroidism. Input material: blood. V gene TRBV4-1 combines with J gene TRBJ2-7; tentative D call: TRBD2 (7 bases). The CDR3 reads CASSSTTGGFYEQYF. DNA for the CDR3: TGCGCCAGCAGTTCCACGACGGGGGGCTTCTACGAGCAGTACTTC.